Listed below are T cell receptor beta chains from one sample, sequenced in a study of blood T cell repertoires in COVID-19. Repertoires were generated with immunoSEQ multiplex PCR, while TCRdb's copy carries only in-frame clones and drops some. Counted here are tens of thousands of clones, approximately 88% occurring once; the ten biggest clones make up roughly three fifths. Sequencing was done on a sample of peripheral blood. The receptors originated from a man between 65 and 85 years old with acute or convalescent COVID-19. CDR3s include the opening cysteine and the closing phenylalanine or tryptophan. The D gene is left open where the match is weak. A clone size is listed for some rows: how often the clone was seen (once, few, many), or a class if it is expanded.

v_call: TRBV5-1; d_call: TRBD1; j_call: TRBJ1-2; cdr3_length: 15; clone_size: -; cdr3_aa: CASSPSGTGWDGYTF; cdr3_nt: TGCGCCAGCAGTCCTTCTGGGACAGGGTGGGATGGCTACACCTTC
v_call: TRBV5-1; d_call: -; j_call: TRBJ2-7; cdr3_length: 15; clone_size: -; cdr3_aa: CASSLWGAASGEQYF; cdr3_nt: TGCGCCAGCAGCTTGTGGGGCGCCGCGTCCGGCGAGCAGTACTTC
v_call: TRBV5-1; d_call: TRBD1; j_call: TRBJ2-2; cdr3_length: 13; clone_size: -; cdr3_aa: CASNTGETGELFF; cdr3_nt: TGCGCCAGCAACACAGGGGAAACCGGGGAGCTGTTTTTT
v_call: TRBV2; d_call: TRBD2; j_call: TRBJ2-3; cdr3_length: 14; clone_size: -; cdr3_aa: CASEVGGEPTTQYF; cdr3_nt: TGTGCCAGCGAGGTGGGGGGGGAGCCAACTACGCAGTATTTT
v_call: TRBV9; d_call: TRBD2; j_call: TRBJ2-2; cdr3_length: 16; clone_size: -; cdr3_aa: CASSVDPSGNSGELFF; cdr3_nt: TGTGCCAGCAGCGTAGATCCTAGCGGGAATTCCGGGGAGCTGTTTTTT
v_call: TRBV30; d_call: -; j_call: TRBJ1-5; cdr3_length: 14; clone_size: -; cdr3_aa: CAWSTESLNQPQHF; cdr3_nt: TGTGCCTGGTCGACAGAATCCCTCAATCAGCCCCAGCATTTT
v_call: TRBV6-6; d_call: -; j_call: TRBJ2-7; cdr3_length: 15; clone_size: -; cdr3_aa: CASSLRGTETYEQYF; cdr3_nt: TGTGCCAGCAGCCTACGCGGGACGGAGACCTACGAGCAGTACTTC
v_call: TRBV12-3/TRBV12-4; d_call: -; j_call: TRBJ1-2; cdr3_length: 12; clone_size: -; cdr3_aa: CASSQMNYGYTF; cdr3_nt: TGTGCCAGCAGTCAGATGAACTATGGCTACACCTTC
v_call: TRBV7-2; d_call: -; j_call: TRBJ2-1; cdr3_length: 14; clone_size: -; cdr3_aa: CASSPSLGWNEQFF; cdr3_nt: TGTGCCAGCAGCCCTTCCCTGGGCTGGAATGAGCAGTTCTTC
v_call: TRBV6-2/TRBV6-3; d_call: -; j_call: TRBJ1-2; cdr3_length: 15; clone_size: -; cdr3_aa: CASSPRTDLNYGYTF; cdr3_nt: TGTGCCAGCAGTCCAAGGACAGACCTCAACTATGGCTACACCTTC
v_call: TRBV27; d_call: TRBD1; j_call: TRBJ2-3; cdr3_length: 16; clone_size: -; cdr3_aa: CASSRIPGQRTDTQYF; cdr3_nt: TGTGCCAGCAGTCGCATTCCGGGACAGCGCACAGATACGCAGTATTTT
v_call: TRBV10-1; d_call: -; j_call: TRBJ1-2; cdr3_length: 14; clone_size: once; cdr3_aa: CASSEVLGQYGYTF; cdr3_nt: TGCGCCAGCAGTGAAGTCCTCGGACAGTATGGCTACACCTTC
v_call: TRBV14; d_call: -; j_call: TRBJ1-3; cdr3_length: 17; clone_size: -; cdr3_aa: CASSRESTQSPGNTIYF; cdr3_nt: TGTGCCAGCAGCCGAGAGTCTACACAGAGCCCTGGAAACACCATATATTTT
v_call: TRBV5-1; d_call: TRBD1; j_call: TRBJ1-2; cdr3_length: 13; clone_size: -; cdr3_aa: CASSLGTGVGYTF; cdr3_nt: TGCGCCAGCAGCTTGGGGACAGGGGTGGGCTACACCTTC
v_call: TRBV21-1; d_call: -; j_call: TRBJ1-3; cdr3_length: 15; clone_size: -; cdr3_aa: CASSSAGRVGNTIYF; cdr3_nt: TGTGCCAGCAGCAGTGCAGGCAGGGTCGGAAACACCATATATTTT
v_call: TRBV4-2; d_call: -; j_call: TRBJ1-4; cdr3_length: 17; clone_size: -; cdr3_aa: CASSQFNGAATNEKLFF; cdr3_nt: TGTGCCAGCAGCCAATTCAACGGAGCTGCAACTAATGAAAAACTGTTTTTT
v_call: TRBV3-1/TRBV3-2; d_call: TRBD1; j_call: TRBJ2-7; cdr3_length: 13; clone_size: -; cdr3_aa: CASSLLRGHEQYF; cdr3_nt: TGTGCCAGCAGCCTTCTTAGGGGGCACGAGCAGTACTTC
v_call: TRBV24-1; d_call: TRBD2; j_call: TRBJ2-1; cdr3_length: 17; clone_size: -; cdr3_aa: CATSDAASGGAYNEQFF; cdr3_nt: TGTGCCACCAGTGATGCTGCTAGCGGAGGGGCCTACAATGAGCAGTTCTTC
v_call: TRBV7-8; d_call: TRBD2; j_call: TRBJ2-1; cdr3_length: 15; clone_size: -; cdr3_aa: CASSLNVAGGNEQFF; cdr3_nt: TGTGCCAGCAGCTTAAATGTAGCGGGAGGAAATGAGCAGTTCTTC
v_call: TRBV11-2; d_call: -; j_call: TRBJ2-1; cdr3_length: 15; clone_size: -; cdr3_aa: CASSLVVGAYNEQFF; cdr3_nt: TGTGCCAGCAGCTTAGTGGTGGGGGCTTACAATGAGCAGTTCTTC
v_call: TRBV11-3; d_call: TRBD2; j_call: TRBJ2-7; cdr3_length: 14; clone_size: -; cdr3_aa: CASSLGEGYHEQYF; cdr3_nt: TGTGCCAGCAGCCTAGGGGAGGGTTACCACGAGCAGTACTTC
v_call: TRBV11-2; d_call: TRBD1; j_call: TRBJ1-2; cdr3_length: 13; clone_size: few; cdr3_aa: CASSLDRVGGYTF; cdr3_nt: TGTGCCAGCAGCCTGGACAGGGTGGGCGGCTACACCTTC
v_call: TRBV9; d_call: TRBD1; j_call: TRBJ2-1; cdr3_length: 17; clone_size: -; cdr3_aa: CASAAGTGGSGYNEQFF; cdr3_nt: TGTGCCAGCGCCGCTGGGACAGGGGGCTCTGGGTACAATGAGCAGTTCTTC
v_call: TRBV9; d_call: -; j_call: TRBJ2-1; cdr3_length: 14; clone_size: -; cdr3_aa: CASSVGLSYNEQFF; cdr3_nt: TGTGCCAGCAGCGTAGGACTCTCCTACAATGAGCAGTTCTTC
v_call: TRBV18; d_call: -; j_call: TRBJ2-3; cdr3_length: 14; clone_size: -; cdr3_aa: CASSLPGATDTQYF; cdr3_nt: TGTGCCAGCTCACTCCCGGGTGCCACAGATACGCAGTATTTT
v_call: TRBV28; d_call: -; j_call: TRBJ1-4; cdr3_length: 14; clone_size: few; cdr3_aa: CASSLPRGEEKLFF; cdr3_nt: TGTGCCAGCAGCCTTCCCCGGGGTGAAGAAAAACTGTTTTTT
v_call: TRBV28; d_call: TRBD1; j_call: TRBJ1-5; cdr3_length: 15; clone_size: -; cdr3_aa: CASTSRGTGNQPQHF; cdr3_nt: TGTGCCAGCACCTCGAGAGGGACAGGGAACCAGCCCCAGCATTTT
v_call: TRBV5-8; d_call: -; j_call: TRBJ1-5; cdr3_length: 15; clone_size: once; cdr3_aa: CASSSGQNSNQPQHF; cdr3_nt: TGTGCCAGCAGCTCAGGACAGAATAGCAATCAGCCCCAGCATTTT
v_call: TRBV10-3; d_call: -; j_call: TRBJ1-1; cdr3_length: 17; clone_size: -; cdr3_aa: CAISVAAAPDRDTEAFF; cdr3_nt: TGTGCCATCAGTGTAGCGGCAGCACCCGACCGAGACACTGAAGCTTTCTTT
v_call: TRBV6-1; d_call: TRBD1; j_call: TRBJ1-4; cdr3_length: 17; clone_size: -; cdr3_aa: CASSGSGTVATNEKLFF; cdr3_nt: TGTGCCAGCAGTGGCTCCGGGACAGTTGCAACTAATGAAAAACTGTTTTTT
v_call: TRBV10-2; d_call: -; j_call: TRBJ1-3; cdr3_length: 15; clone_size: -; cdr3_aa: CASSVPGSSGNTIYF; cdr3_nt: TGCGCCAGCAGTGTACCCGGTAGCTCTGGAAACACCATATATTTT
v_call: TRBV27; d_call: TRBD1; j_call: TRBJ1-6; cdr3_length: 14; clone_size: -; cdr3_aa: CASSLGTGPGPLHF; cdr3_nt: TGTGCCAGCAGTTTAGGGACAGGGCCCGGGCCCCTCCACTTT
v_call: TRBV3-1/TRBV3-2; d_call: TRBD1; j_call: TRBJ1-2; cdr3_length: 15; clone_size: -; cdr3_aa: CASSQSGTGPFGYTF; cdr3_nt: TGTGCCAGCAGCCAGTCCGGGACAGGGCCTTTTGGCTACACCTTC